Each of the 9 T cell receptor beta chains below was sequenced from the same sample in a study of CD8 T cells in Susac syndrome. After extraction with the RNeasy kit, roughly 0.45 to 1 ug of the RNA was reverse transcribed using random hexamers. TCRdb re-called the immunoSEQ multiplex PCR reads with MiXCR, one entry per CDR3 protein. The sample shows about 130,000 distinct CDR3 sequences, under 95% of them seen only once. Sequences were obtained from CD8+ T cells from PBMCs. The receptors were gathered from a human donor with multiple sclerosis.

The V and J genes are TRBV7-9 and TRBJ2-7; D is unresolved. V lost 4 bases to trimming and J lost 3 bases, with 10 bases between them. There are 13 residues in the CDR3. In germline, CDR1 is SEHNR, CDR2 FQNEAQ (reference sequence). The CDR3 nucleotides are TGTGCCAGCAGCTACCCTCTGAGCTACGAGCAGTACTTC. This encodes CASSYPLSYEQYF.

This sequence joins TRBV4-1 and TRBJ2-7; 7 nucleotides agree with TRBD1. The CDR3 runs to 16 residues. CDR1 MGHRA and CDR2 YSYEKL come from the germline V gene. Trimming removed 4 bases from V and 3 bases from J; junction bases left unmatched: 12. The CDR3 here is CASSPSGSGGVYEQYF. The CDR3 nucleotides read TGCGCCAGCAGCCCAAGTGGGTCAGGGGGTGTCTACGAGCAGTACTTC.

This clonotype is a singleton in its sample. This sequence joins TRBV19 and TRBJ1-5, with a weak D call TRBD1 (6 bases). Germline CDR1 LNHDA, CDR2 SQIVND (reference sequence). Deletions cut 6 bases from V and 6 bases from J, with 15 bases between. This CDR3 contains 14 residues. The CDR3 sequence: CASRVSTGFQPQHF. The CDR3 DNA reads TGTGCCAGTAGAGTTTCCACAGGGTTTCAGCCCCAGCATTTT.

This clonotype was seen only once. J is TRBJ2-5 and V is TRBV7-9; D is tentatively TRBD1 or TRBD2 (5 bases each). Trimming took 1 base from V and 7 from J, leaving 13 bases between them. The germline V gene encodes CDR1 SEHNR and CDR2 FQNEAQ (reference sequence). This CDR3 contains 14 residues. The CDR3 coding sequence is TGTGCCAGCAGCTTAGTTTTGGGGGAGACGACCCAGTACTTC. Its protein is CASSLVLGETTQYF. The full variable domain, with the rest looked up from reference TRBV7-9 and TRBJ2-5, is DTGVSQNPRHKITKRGQNVTFRCDPISEHNRLYWYRQTLGQGPEFLTYFQNEAQLEKSRLLSDRFSAERPKGSFSTLEIQRTEQGDSAMYLCASSLVLGETTQYFGPGTRLLVL.

The rearrangement uses TRBV12-3 or TRBV12-4 and TRBJ2-1; no reliable D call. Trimming removed 3 bases from V and 8 bases from J, with 8 bases in between. The CDR3 loop spans 12 amino acids. CDR3 region: CASSFGRDEQFF. The CDR3 nucleotides read TGTGCCAGCAGTTTCGGTAGGGATGAGCAGTTCTTC.

The chain combines TRBV11-2 with TRBJ2-3; 11 nucleotides align to TRBD2. After removal of 4 bases from V and 8 bases from J, the junction contained 8 bases not matched to a gene. The CDR3 spans 15 residues. Germline CDR1 and CDR2: SGHAT and FQNNGV. CDR3 sequence: CASSSTSGSKATQYF. The CDR3 DNA reads TGTGCCAGCAGCTCCACTAGCGGGAGTAAGGCTACGCAGTATTTT.

The chain joins TRBV7-8 to TRBJ2-1; TRBD2 aligns across 16 bases. The germline CDR1 and CDR2 sequences are SGHVS and FQNEAQ. The CDR3 extends over 17 amino acids. J lost 5 bases, V lost 5 bases, and 6 bases had no gene match. In DNA form, the CDR3 reads TGTGCCAGCAGCATGGGACTAGCGGGAGGGCCCCACAATGAGCAGTTCTTC. The encoded protein is CASSMGLAGGPHNEQFF.

CDR3: CASKEWGGPYEQYF. In DNA form, the CDR3 reads TGTGCCAGCAAGGAATGGGGCGGCCCCTACGAGCAGTACTTC. This sequence joins TRBV27 and TRBJ2-7; the D gene is possibly TRBD1 (5 bases). V lost 7 bases to trimming and J lost 2 bases, with 15 bases between them. There are 14 residues in the CDR3. The V gene's germline CDR1 is MNHEY and CDR2 SMNVEV (reference sequence).

The genes are TRBV27 and TRBJ2-1; no reliable D call. The CDR3 has 14 residues. V was cut by 1 base and J by 1 base, with 5 bases left in between. Germline values: CDR1 MNHEY, CDR2 SMNVEV (reference sequence). CDR3 residues: CASSLWASYNEQFF. Written as DNA, the CDR3 is TGTGCCAGCAGTTTATGGGCTTCCTACAATGAGCAGTTCTTC.